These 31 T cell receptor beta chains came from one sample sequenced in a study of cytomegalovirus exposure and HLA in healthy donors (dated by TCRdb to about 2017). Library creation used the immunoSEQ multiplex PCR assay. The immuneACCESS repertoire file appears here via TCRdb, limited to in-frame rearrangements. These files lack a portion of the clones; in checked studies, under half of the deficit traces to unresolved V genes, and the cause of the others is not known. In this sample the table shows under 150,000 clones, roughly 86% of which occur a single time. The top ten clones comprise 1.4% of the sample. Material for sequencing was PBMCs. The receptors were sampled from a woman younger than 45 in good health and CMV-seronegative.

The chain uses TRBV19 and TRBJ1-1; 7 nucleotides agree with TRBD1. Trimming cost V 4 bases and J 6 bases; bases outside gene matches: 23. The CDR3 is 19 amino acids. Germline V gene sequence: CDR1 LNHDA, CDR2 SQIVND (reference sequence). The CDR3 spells CASSKRGLISRQGGSEAFF. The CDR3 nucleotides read TGTGCCAGTAGTAAACGCGGCCTCATCTCAAGACAGGGCGGATCTGAAGCTTTCTTT.

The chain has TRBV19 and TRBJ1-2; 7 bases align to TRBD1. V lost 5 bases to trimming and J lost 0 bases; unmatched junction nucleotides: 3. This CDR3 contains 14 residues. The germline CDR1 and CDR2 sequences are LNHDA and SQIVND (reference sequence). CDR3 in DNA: TGTGCCAGTAGTCCCGGACAGGCTAACTATGGCTACACCTTC. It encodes CASSPGQANYGYTF.

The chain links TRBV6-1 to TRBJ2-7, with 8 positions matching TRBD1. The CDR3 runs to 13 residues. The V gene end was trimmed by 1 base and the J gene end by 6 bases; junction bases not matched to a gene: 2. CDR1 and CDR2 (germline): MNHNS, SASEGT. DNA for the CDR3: TGTGCCAGCAGTGAAGTCAGGGGGCTCGAGCAGTACTTC. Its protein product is CASSEVRGLEQYF.

The CDR3 protein is CASSWEPGTSGYTF. In DNA form, the CDR3 reads TGTGCCAGCAGCTGGGAGCCCGGGACTAGTGGCTACACCTTC. The genes are TRBV5-6 and TRBJ1-2, with D perhaps TRBD1 (5 bases). The ends were cut back, 3 bases at V and 7 bases at J, with 16 bases in the middle. This CDR3 is 14 amino acids long. Looked up from germline, CDR1 is SGHDT and CDR2 is YYEEEE.

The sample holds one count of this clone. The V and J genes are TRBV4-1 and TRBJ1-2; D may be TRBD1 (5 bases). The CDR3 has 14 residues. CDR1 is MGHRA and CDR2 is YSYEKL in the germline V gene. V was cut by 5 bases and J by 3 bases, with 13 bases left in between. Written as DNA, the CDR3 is TGCGCCAGCAGCGCGAGCGGGGGAGACTATGGCTACACCTTC. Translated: CASSASGGDYGYTF.

The CDR3, as DNA: TGTGCCAGCAGCCAACCACAGGGCGAAGCTTTCTTT. This sequence encodes CASSQPQGEAFF. This chain joins TRBV9 and TRBJ1-1, with TRBD1 as a possible D gene (6 bases). The CDR3 covers 12 residues. Germline CDR1 reads SGDLS; CDR2 reads YYNGEE. V gave up 4 bases and J gave up 8 bases, with 12 bases separating them.

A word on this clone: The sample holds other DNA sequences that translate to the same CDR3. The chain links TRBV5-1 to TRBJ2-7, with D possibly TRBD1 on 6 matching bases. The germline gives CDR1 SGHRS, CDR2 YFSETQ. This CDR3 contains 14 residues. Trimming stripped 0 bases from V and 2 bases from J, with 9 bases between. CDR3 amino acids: CASSLEQGPYEQYF. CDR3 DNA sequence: TGCGCCAGCAGCTTGGAACAGGGTCCCTACGAGCAGTACTTC. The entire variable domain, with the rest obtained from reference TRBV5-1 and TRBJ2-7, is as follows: KAGVTQTPRYLIKTRGQQVTLSCSPISGHRSVSWYQQTPGQGLQFLFEYFSETQRNKGNFPGRFSGRQFSNSRSEMNVSTLELGDSALYLCASSLEQGPYEQYFGPGTRLTVT.

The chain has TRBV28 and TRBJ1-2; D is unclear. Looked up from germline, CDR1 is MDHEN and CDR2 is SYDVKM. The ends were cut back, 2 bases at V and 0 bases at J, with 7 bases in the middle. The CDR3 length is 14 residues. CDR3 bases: TGTGCCAGCAGTTTAAACACCCCTAACTATGGCTACACCTTC. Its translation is CASSLNTPNYGYTF.

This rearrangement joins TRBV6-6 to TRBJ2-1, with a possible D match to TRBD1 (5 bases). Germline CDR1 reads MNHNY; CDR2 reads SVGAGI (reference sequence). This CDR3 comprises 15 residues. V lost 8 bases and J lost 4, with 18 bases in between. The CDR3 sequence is CASFPTGREYNEQFF. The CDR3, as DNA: TGTGCCAGCTTTCCGACGGGCAGGGAATACAATGAGCAGTTCTTC.

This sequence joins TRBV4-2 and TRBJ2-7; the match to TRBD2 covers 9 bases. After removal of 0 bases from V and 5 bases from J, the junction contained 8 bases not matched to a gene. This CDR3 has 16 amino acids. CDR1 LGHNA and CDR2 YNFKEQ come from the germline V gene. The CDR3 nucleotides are TGTGCCAGCAGCCAAGAGTTCCGCGGGGGGGCCAACGAGCAGTACTTC. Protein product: CASSQEFRGGANEQYF.

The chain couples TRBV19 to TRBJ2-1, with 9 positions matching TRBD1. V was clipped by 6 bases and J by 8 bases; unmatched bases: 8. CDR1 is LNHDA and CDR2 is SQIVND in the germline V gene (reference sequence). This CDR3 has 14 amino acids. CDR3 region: CASSHPGQGDEQFF. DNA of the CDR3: TGTGCCAGTAGCCATCCGGGACAGGGTGATGAGCAGTTCTTC.

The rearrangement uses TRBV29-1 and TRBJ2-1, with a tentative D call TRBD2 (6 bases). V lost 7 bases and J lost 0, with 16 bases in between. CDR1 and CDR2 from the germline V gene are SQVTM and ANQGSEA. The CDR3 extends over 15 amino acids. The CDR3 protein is CSGSWGTRSYNEQFF. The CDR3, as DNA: TGCAGCGGGTCATGGGGGACTCGCTCCTACAATGAGCAGTTCTTC.

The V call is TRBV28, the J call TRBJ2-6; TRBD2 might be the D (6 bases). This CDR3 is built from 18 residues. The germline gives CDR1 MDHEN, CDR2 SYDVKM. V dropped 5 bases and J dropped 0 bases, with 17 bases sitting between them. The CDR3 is CASSMWGVIGSGANVLTF. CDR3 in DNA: TGTGCCAGCAGTATGTGGGGGGTCATAGGCTCTGGGGCCAACGTCCTGACTTTC.

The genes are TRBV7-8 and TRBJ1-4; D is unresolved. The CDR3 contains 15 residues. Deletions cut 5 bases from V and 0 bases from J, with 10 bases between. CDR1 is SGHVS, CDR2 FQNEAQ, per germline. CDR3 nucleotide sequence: TGTGCCAGCAGCGTATCGGAGGCAACTAATGAAAAACTGTTTTTT. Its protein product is CASSVSEATNEKLFF. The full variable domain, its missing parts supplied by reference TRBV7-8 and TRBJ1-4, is GAGVSQSPRYKVAKRGQDVALRCDPISGHVSLFWYQQALGQGPEFLTYFQNEAQLDKSGLPSDRFFAERPEGSVSTLKIQRTQQEDSAVYLCASSVSEATNEKLFFGSGTQLSVL.

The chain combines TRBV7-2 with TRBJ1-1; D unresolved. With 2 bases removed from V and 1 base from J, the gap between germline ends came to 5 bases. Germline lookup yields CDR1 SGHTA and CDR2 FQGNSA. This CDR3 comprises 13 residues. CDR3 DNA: TGTGCCAGCAGCTTACCCAGGAACACTGAAGCTTTCTTT. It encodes CASSLPRNTEAFF.

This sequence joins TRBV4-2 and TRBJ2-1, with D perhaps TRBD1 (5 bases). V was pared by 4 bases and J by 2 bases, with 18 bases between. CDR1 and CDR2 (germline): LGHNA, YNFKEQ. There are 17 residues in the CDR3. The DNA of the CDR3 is TGTGCCAGCAGCCGTCGTACTGCAGGGATTACCTACAATGAGCAGTTCTTC. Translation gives CASSRRTAGITYNEQFF.

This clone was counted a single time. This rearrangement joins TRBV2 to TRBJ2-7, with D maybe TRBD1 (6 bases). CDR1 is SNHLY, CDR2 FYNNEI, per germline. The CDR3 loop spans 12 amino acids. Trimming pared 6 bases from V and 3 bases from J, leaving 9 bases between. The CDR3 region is CASREDSYEQYF. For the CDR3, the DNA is TGTGCCAGCAGGGAGGACAGCTACGAGCAGTACTTC.

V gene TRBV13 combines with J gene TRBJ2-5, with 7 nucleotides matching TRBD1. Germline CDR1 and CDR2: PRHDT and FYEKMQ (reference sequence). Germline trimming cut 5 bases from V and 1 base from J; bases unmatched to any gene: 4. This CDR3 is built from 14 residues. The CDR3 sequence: CASSTWDSQETQYF. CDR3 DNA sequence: TGTGCCAGCAGCACTTGGGACAGCCAAGAGACCCAGTACTTC.

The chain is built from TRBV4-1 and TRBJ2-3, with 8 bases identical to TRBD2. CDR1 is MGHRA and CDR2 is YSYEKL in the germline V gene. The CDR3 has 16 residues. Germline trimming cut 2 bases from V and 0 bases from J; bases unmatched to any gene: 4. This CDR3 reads CASSQSRGASTDTQYF. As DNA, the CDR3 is TGCGCCAGCAGCCAATCGCGGGGGGCAAGCACAGATACGCAGTATTTT.

CDR3 sequence (DNA): TGTGCCAGCAGCTTAGATGGTGGACCGACTAGCCGGTATTTT. Residues: CASSLDGGPTSRYF. This sequence joins TRBV7-9 and TRBJ2-3, with 7 bases aligning to TRBD2. The V segment lost 1 base and the J segment 14 bases; nucleotides outside the gene matches: 12. The germline V gene encodes CDR1 SEHNR and CDR2 FQNEAQ (reference sequence). This CDR3 has 14 residues.

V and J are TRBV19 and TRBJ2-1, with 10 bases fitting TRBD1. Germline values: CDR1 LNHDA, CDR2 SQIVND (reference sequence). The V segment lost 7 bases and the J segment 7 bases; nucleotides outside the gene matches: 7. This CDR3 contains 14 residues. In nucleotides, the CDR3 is TGTGCCAGTACCAGGACAGGGGGACGAAATGAGCAGTTCTTC. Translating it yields CASTRTGGRNEQFF.

The CDR3 bases are TGCGCCAGCAGCTTGGCGGGTAATGGGAATGAAAAACTGTTTTTT. It specifies CASSLAGNGNEKLFF. This rearrangement joins TRBV5-1 to TRBJ1-4; D is undetermined. The CDR3 spans 15 residues. Trimming cost V 0 bases and J 5 bases, with 11 bases left between them. The V gene's germline CDR1 is SGHRS and CDR2 YFSETQ.

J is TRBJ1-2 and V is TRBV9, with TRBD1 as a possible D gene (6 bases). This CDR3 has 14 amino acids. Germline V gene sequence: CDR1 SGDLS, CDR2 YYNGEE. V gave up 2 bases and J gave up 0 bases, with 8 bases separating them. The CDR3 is CASSVGDTNYGYTF. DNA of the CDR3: TGTGCCAGCAGCGTTGGGGACACTAACTATGGCTACACCTTC. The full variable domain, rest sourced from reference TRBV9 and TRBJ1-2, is DSGVTQTPKHLITATGQRVTLRCSPRSGDLSVYWYQQSLDQGLQFLIQYYNGEERAKGNILERFSAQQFPDLHSELNLSSLELGDSALYFCASSVGDTNYGYTFGSGTRLTVV.

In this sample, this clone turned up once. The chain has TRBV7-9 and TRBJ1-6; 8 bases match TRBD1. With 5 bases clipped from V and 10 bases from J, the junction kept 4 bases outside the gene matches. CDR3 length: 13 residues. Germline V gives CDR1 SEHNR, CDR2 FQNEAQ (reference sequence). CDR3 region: CASSTRDRSPLHF. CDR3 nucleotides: TGTGCCAGCAGCACCCGGGACAGGTCACCCCTCCACTTT.

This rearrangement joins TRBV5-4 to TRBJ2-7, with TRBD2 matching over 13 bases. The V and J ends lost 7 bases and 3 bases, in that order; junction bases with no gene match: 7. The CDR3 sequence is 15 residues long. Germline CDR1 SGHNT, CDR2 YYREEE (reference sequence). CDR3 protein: CASPGTSGEDYEQYF. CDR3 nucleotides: TGTGCCAGCCCCGGGACTAGCGGGGAAGACTACGAGCAGTACTTC.

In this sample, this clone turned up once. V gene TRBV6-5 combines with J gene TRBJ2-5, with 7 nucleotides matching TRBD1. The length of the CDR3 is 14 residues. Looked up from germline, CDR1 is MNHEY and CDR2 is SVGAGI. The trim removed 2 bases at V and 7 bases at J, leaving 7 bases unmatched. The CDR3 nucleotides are TGTGCCAGCAGTTACGGAGACAGGGTAGGGACCCAGTACTTC. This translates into CASSYGDRVGTQYF.

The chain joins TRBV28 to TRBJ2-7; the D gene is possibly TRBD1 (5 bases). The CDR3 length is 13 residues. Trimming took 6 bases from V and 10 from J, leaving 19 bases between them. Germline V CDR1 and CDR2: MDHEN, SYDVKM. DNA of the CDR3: TGTGCCAGCAGCCTGGACGGCTTGGGGCGACAGTACTTC. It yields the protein CASSLDGLGRQYF.

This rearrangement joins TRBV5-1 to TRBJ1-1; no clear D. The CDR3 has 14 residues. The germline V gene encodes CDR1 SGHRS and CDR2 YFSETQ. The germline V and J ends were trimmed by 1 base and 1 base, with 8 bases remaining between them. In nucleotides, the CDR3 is TGCGCCAGCAGCTTGAGGCCAGGGAACACTGAAGCTTTCTTT. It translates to CASSLRPGNTEAFF.

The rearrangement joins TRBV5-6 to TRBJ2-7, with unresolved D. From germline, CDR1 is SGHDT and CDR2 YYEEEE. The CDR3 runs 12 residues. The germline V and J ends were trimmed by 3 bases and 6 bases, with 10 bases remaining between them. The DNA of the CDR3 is TGTGCCAGCAGCTCCCGCGTTGGCGAGCAGTACTTC. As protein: CASSSRVGEQYF.

In DNA form, the CDR3 reads TGTGCCAGTAGTATGAGGCGGGGCTGGGGGGAGACCCAGTACTTC. This translates into CASSMRRGWGETQYF. V gene TRBV19 combines with J gene TRBJ2-5; a weak D match, TRBD2 (6 bases). CDR1 is LNHDA, CDR2 SQIVND, per germline (reference sequence). This CDR3 region has 15 residues. Trimming took 3 bases from V and 5 from J, leaving 16 bases between them.

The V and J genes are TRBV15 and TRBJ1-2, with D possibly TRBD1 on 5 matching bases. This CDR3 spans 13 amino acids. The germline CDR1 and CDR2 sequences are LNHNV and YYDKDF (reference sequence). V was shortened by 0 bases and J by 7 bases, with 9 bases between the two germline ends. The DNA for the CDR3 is TGTGCCACCAGCAGAGAACGGGGGTCTGGCTACACCTTC. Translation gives CATSRERGSGYTF. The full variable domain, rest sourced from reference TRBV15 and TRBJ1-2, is DAMVIQNPRYQVTQFGKPVTLSCSQTLNHNVMYWYQQKSSQAPKLLFHYYDKDFNNEADTPDNFQSRRPNTSFCFLDIRSPGLGDTAMYLCATSRERGSGYTFGSGTRLTVV.